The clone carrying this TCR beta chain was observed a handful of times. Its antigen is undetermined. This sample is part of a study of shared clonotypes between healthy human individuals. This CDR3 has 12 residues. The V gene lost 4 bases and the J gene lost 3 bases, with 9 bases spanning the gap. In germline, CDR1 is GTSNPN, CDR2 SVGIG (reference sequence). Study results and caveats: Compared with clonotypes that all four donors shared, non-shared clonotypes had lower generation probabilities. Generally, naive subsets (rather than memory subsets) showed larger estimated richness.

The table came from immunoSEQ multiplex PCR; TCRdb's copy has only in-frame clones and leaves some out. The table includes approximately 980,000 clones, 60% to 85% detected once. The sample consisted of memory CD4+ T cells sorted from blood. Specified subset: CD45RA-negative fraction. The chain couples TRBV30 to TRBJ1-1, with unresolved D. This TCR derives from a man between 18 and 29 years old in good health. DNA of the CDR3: TGTGCCTGGACCACTTCGTACACTGAAGCTTTCTTT. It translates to CAWTTSYTEAFF.